The 28 T cell receptor beta chains below come from one sample, sequenced in a study of early T cells in non-severe SARS-CoV-2 infection. Using its own MiXCR run on the 5' RACE reads, TCRdb lists one record per CDR3 protein. The sample comprises tens of thousands of distinct CDR3 sequences, about 10% of which are singletons, and about 9.4% rests with the top ten. The material sequenced was whole blood. Every receptor here comes from an adult who was a healthcare worker with PCR-confirmed SARS-CoV-2 infection or an uninfected control (not recorded which).

Many counts were recorded for this clonotype. The chain links TRBV3-1 to TRBJ2-7, with 10 bases that match TRBD2. The CDR3 runs 14 residues. Germline loops: CDR1 LGHDT, CDR2 YNNKEL (reference sequence). V was clipped by 6 bases and J by 2 bases; unmatched bases: 4. Written as DNA, the CDR3 is TGTGCCAGCAGGCTAGCGGGAGAAGCCTACGAGCAGTACTTC. Its protein is CASRLAGEAYEQYF.

This clonotype was detected only a few times. The genes are TRBV20-1 and TRBJ2-5; 10 nucleotides line up with TRBD2. Unmatched junction bases numbered 11, after V lost 2 bases and J lost 5 bases. CDR1 DFQATT and CDR2 SNEGSKA come from the germline V gene (reference sequence). The CDR3 is 16 amino acids. The CDR3 loop reads CSARTGGSGRMETQYF. CDR3 bases: TGCAGTGCTAGAACAGGAGGTAGCGGGAGGATGGAGACCCAGTACTTC.

The chain combines TRBV4-1 with TRBJ2-7, with 10 bases matching TRBD1. With V trimmed by 3 bases and J by 2 bases, 4 bases remained unmatched. The length of the CDR3 is 15 residues. CDR1 and CDR2 from the germline V gene are MGHRA and YSYEKL. Written as DNA, the CDR3 is TGCGCCAGCAGCCACCAGGGACAGGGGACCTACGAGCAGTACTTC. Protein: CASSHQGQGTYEQYF.

This clonotype was counted only a few times. This sequence joins TRBV5-1 and TRBJ2-1; TRBD2 aligns across 11 bases. The J segment lost 2 bases and the V segment lost 5 bases, leaving 6 bases of the junction unmatched. The germline CDR1 and CDR2 sequences are SGHRS and YFSETQ. This CDR3 spans 16 amino acids. The CDR3 reads CASREGTSGTYNEQFF. Written as DNA, the CDR3 is TGCGCCAGCAGGGAGGGGACTAGCGGCACCTACAATGAGCAGTTCTTC. The variable domain in full, with the rest retrieved from reference TRBV5-1 and TRBJ2-1, is KAGVTQTPRYLIKTRGQQVTLSCSPISGHRSVSWYQQTPGQGLQFLFEYFSETQRNKGNFPGRFSGRQFSNSRSEMNVSTLELGDSALYLCASREGTSGTYNEQFFGPGTRLTVL.

This clonotype was counted only a few times. V and J are TRBV12-3 or TRBV12-4 and TRBJ2-3; perhaps TRBD2 as D (6 bases). The CDR3 runs to 12 residues. The V and J ends lost 6 bases and 8 bases respectively, with 12 bases between them. The CDR3 is CASSSGSGTQYF. The CDR3 DNA follows: TGTGCCAGCAGCTCCGGGAGCGGTACGCAGTATTTT.

This clonotype has only a few counts. This chain joins TRBV6-5 and TRBJ2-2; D perhaps matches TRBD2 (6 bases). The CDR3 runs to 16 residues. The germline V gene has CDR1 MNHEY and CDR2 SVGAGI. The V end lost 6 bases, the J end lost 0 bases, and 14 bases lay between the germline ends. The CDR3 sequence is CASSPAGLSNTGELFF. Here the CDR3 DNA reads TGTGCCAGCAGCCCCGCGGGACTCTCGAACACCGGGGAGCTGTTTTTT.

Worth noting for this clonotype: Possible read error: a much larger clone is one base away. The chain combines TRBV7-9 with TRBJ1-1; a weak D match, TRBD1 (6 bases). The CDR3 is 14 amino acids. CDR1 is SEHNR and CDR2 is FQNEAQ in the germline V gene (reference sequence). The CDR3 region is CAGSLFGGDTEAFF. CDR3 coding DNA: TGTGCCGGCAGCTTATTCGGGGGCGACACTGAAGCTTTCTTT.

This clonotype was counted ten times or more. The chain has TRBV19 and TRBJ1-2; D is ambiguous. CDR3 length: 16 amino acids. Germline values: CDR1 LNHDA, CDR2 SQIVND (reference sequence). V dropped 6 bases and J dropped 6 bases, with 23 bases sitting between them. This CDR3 reads CASSTFRPRMTHGYTF. DNA of the CDR3: TGTGCCAGTAGCACCTTTAGGCCCCGAATGACTCATGGCTACACCTTC.

In regard to this clonotype: This may arise from a read error, as a much more abundant clone is one base away. The gene calls are TRBV3-1 and TRBJ2-1; D is possibly TRBD2 (6 bases). Looked up from germline, CDR1 is LGHDT and CDR2 is YNNKEL (reference sequence). The CDR3 is 13 amino acids. This CDR3 is CVSSPGLYNEQFF. CDR3 nucleotide sequence: TGTGTCAGCAGCCCGGGACTTTACAATGAGCAGTTCTTC.

V and J are TRBV28 and TRBJ2-2; tentative D call: TRBD1 (6 bases). CDR1 and CDR2 from the germline V gene are MDHEN and SYDVKM. Trimming left V 6 bases short and J 5 bases short, with 16 bases between. The CDR3 covers 15 residues. The CDR3 DNA reads TGTGCCAGCAGCACAATACAGGGTCCAACCGGGGAGCTGTTTTTT. The encoded protein is CASSTIQGPTGELFF.

With respect to this clonotype: This may be a read error, as it is one base from a much larger clone. The chain links TRBV19 to TRBJ1-5; D is perhaps TRBD1 (5 bases). The CDR3 spans 14 residues. Trimming took off 8 bases at V and 0 bases at J, with 11 bases between the two ends. Germline CDR1 reads LNHDA; CDR2 reads SQIVND (reference sequence). CDR3 coding DNA: TGTGCCAGTTACAACAGGCGTAGCAATCAGCCCCAGCATTTT. Translating it yields CASYNRRSNQPQHF.

In this sample, this clonotype turned up a few times. The V and J genes are TRBV6-5 and TRBJ2-7, with TRBD2 identical over 16 bases. After removal of 7 bases from V and 7 bases from J, the junction contained 10 bases not matched to a gene. The CDR3 runs 16 residues. Germline V lookup: CDR1 MNHEY, CDR2 SVGAGI. CDR3 sequence reads: CASKGLAGGPWGEQYF. In DNA form, the CDR3 reads TGTGCCAGCAAGGGACTAGCGGGAGGGCCGTGGGGAGAGCAGTACTTC.

This clonotype was detected many times. The rearrangement uses TRBV7-9 and TRBJ2-5; no firm D call. Trimming took off 1 base at V and 5 bases at J, with 5 bases between the two ends. The CDR3 is made up of 12 amino acids. Germline CDR1 is SEHNR and CDR2 is FQNEAQ (reference sequence). The CDR3 bases are TGTGCCAGCAGCTTAGATTCCGAGACCCAGTACTTC. Translating it yields CASSLDSETQYF.

This clonotype was counted between two and nine times. The CDR3 DNA reads as TGCAGTGCTAGAGATGGCGCAGGGGACACTGAAGCTTTCTTT. The encoded protein is CSARDGAGDTEAFF. The chain uses TRBV20-1 and TRBJ1-1; a weak D match, TRBD1 (6 bases). Germline loops: CDR1 DFQATT, CDR2 SNEGSKA (reference sequence). The CDR3 contains 14 residues. Trimming removed 0 bases from V and 3 bases from J, with 11 bases in between.

This clonotype was observed many times. The J gene is TRBJ2-1, the V gene TRBV29-1, with 8 bases identical to TRBD2. Germline lookup yields CDR1 SQVTM and CDR2 ANQGSEA. This CDR3 is built from 13 residues. Trimming took 6 bases from V and 4 from J; bases not matched to a gene: 5. The CDR3 loop is CSVRSGVYNEQFF. The CDR3 coding sequence is TGCAGCGTACGTAGCGGGGTGTACAATGAGCAGTTCTTC.

This clonotype has ten or more counts. This chain joins TRBV19 and TRBJ1-2; 9 bases match TRBD1. V trimming: 4 bases; J trimming: 4 bases; junction bases outside the gene matches: 10. This CDR3 has 16 amino acids. Germline CDR1 and CDR2: LNHDA and SQIVND (reference sequence). The DNA of the CDR3 is TGTGCCAGTAGTAGACCCGGGACAGGGATCGCCTATGGCTACACCTTC. This gives the protein CASSRPGTGIAYGYTF.

For the CDR3, the DNA is TGTGCCAGCTCACCGACAGCCTCTGGGGCCAACGTCCTGACTTTC. Its translation: CASSPTASGANVLTF. The rearrangement joins TRBV18 to TRBJ2-6; a possible D gene is TRBD1 (5 bases). Trimming left V 3 bases short and J 0 bases short, with 6 bases between. CDR1 is KGHSH and CDR2 is LQKENI in the germline V gene. The CDR3 totals 15 residues.

With respect to this clonotype: One junction end disagrees with the germline gene, perhaps due to a read error. The V and J genes are TRBV12-3 or TRBV12-4 and TRBJ2-3, with TRBD2 matching over 12 bases. The CDR3 is 16 amino acids. CDR3 in amino acids: CVSSYYRLAGEDTQYF. For the CDR3, the DNA is TGTGTCAGCAGTTACTACCGACTAGCGGGAGAAGATACGCAGTATTTT.

This clonotype has at least ten counts. The chain links TRBV12-3 or TRBV12-4 to TRBJ2-2; no clear D. V was clipped by 5 bases and J by 5 bases, with 6 bases between them. The CDR3 runs to 12 residues. The CDR3 DNA reads TGTGCCAGCAGTCACCGAACCGGGGAGCTGTTTTTT. It encodes CASSHRTGELFF.

This clonotype appeared many times. The chain has TRBV20-1 and TRBJ1-4; the D is unclear. This CDR3 comprises 17 residues. Germline V gene data show CDR1 as DFQATT and CDR2 as SNEGSKA (reference sequence). Deletions cut 0 bases from V and 5 bases from J, with 19 bases between. The CDR3 protein is CSARDSLSSKMNEKLFF. The CDR3 DNA reads as TGCAGTGCTAGAGACTCGTTGTCGTCCAAAATGAATGAAAAACTGTTTTTT.

The sample holds many counts of this clonotype. The CDR3 sequence is CSARGRGTGELFF. The CDR3 region has the DNA TGCAGTGCTAGAGGTCGGGGGACCGGGGAGCTGTTTTTT. This chain uses TRBV20-1 with TRBJ2-2, with D perhaps matching TRBD2 (6 bases). Trimming took 1 base from V and 5 from J, leaving 8 bases between them. Germline CDR1 reads DFQATT; CDR2 reads SNEGSKA (reference sequence). This CDR3 comprises 13 residues.

There are many counts of this clonotype. This sequence joins TRBV20-1 and TRBJ2-1; TRBD2 matches 7 bases. The V and J ends lost 3 bases and 0 bases, in that order; junction bases with no gene match: 2. The CDR3 covers 14 residues. Germline CDR1 reads DFQATT; CDR2 reads SNEGSKA (reference sequence). The CDR3 is CSARGTTSYNEQFF. The CDR3 region has the DNA TGCAGTGCTAGGGGGACTACCTCCTACAATGAGCAGTTCTTC.

Many counts were recorded for this clonotype. This rearrangement joins TRBV6-2 or TRBV6-3 to TRBJ1-1; no firm D call. This CDR3 is built from 11 residues. V shed 8 bases and J shed 5 bases, with 9 bases lying between them. Per the germline V gene, CDR1 is MNHEY and CDR2 is SVGEGT. CDR3 coding DNA: TGTGCCAGCGGCGGGAGGACTGAAGCTTTCTTT. It is translated as CASGGRTEAFF.

V is TRBV20-1 and J is TRBJ2-3, with unresolved D. CDR1 DFQATT and CDR2 SNEGSKA come from the germline V gene (reference sequence). The germline V and J ends were trimmed by 3 bases and 6 bases, with 19 bases remaining between them. There are 15 residues in the CDR3. The CDR3 bases are TGCAGTGCTAGCGGCCTTCTTCGGCGGACCGATACGCAGTATTTT. It encodes CSASGLLRRTDTQYF.

This clonotype has a handful of counts. V and J are TRBV20-1 and TRBJ2-5; D remains unclear. There are 11 residues in the CDR3. V dropped 5 bases and J dropped 2 bases, with 6 bases sitting between them. The germline V gene has CDR1 DFQATT and CDR2 SNEGSKA (reference sequence). CDR3 sequence (DNA): TGCAGTGCTTTGGATCAAGAGACCCAGTACTTC. As protein: CSALDQETQYF.

Many counts were recorded for this clonotype. At one end the junction does not follow the germline gene, possibly because of a read error. The chain couples TRBV2 to TRBJ1-1; 9 nucleotides agree with TRBD1. Per the germline V gene, CDR1 is SNHLY and CDR2 is FYNNEI. This CDR3 region has 13 residues. For the CDR3, the DNA is TGTGCCAGCAGTGGACAGGGGGGGACTGAAGTTTTCTTT. Translated, it gives CASSGQGGTEVFF.

This clonotype has a count of ten or more. The CDR3 coding sequence is TGTGCCAGCAGCGCGACCGGACTAGCGGGCGACGAGCAGTACTTC. As protein: CASSATGLAGDEQYF. The V call is TRBV11-3, the J call TRBJ2-7; TRBD2 matches at 11 bases. The CDR3 loop spans 15 amino acids. The germline gives CDR1 SGHNT, CDR2 YENEEA. J gave up 5 bases and V 5 bases, and 8 bases lay outside the gene matches.

This clonotype has ten or more counts. The chain joins TRBV6-5 to TRBJ1-1; 8 positions match TRBD1. CDR3 size: 16 residues. The J segment lost 0 bases and the V segment lost 2 bases, leaving 5 bases of the junction unmatched. Germline CDR1 is MNHEY and CDR2 is SVGAGI. Here the CDR3 reads CASSYANRGLNTEAFF. The CDR3 nucleotides read TGTGCCAGCAGTTACGCGAACAGGGGGTTGAACACTGAAGCTTTCTTT.